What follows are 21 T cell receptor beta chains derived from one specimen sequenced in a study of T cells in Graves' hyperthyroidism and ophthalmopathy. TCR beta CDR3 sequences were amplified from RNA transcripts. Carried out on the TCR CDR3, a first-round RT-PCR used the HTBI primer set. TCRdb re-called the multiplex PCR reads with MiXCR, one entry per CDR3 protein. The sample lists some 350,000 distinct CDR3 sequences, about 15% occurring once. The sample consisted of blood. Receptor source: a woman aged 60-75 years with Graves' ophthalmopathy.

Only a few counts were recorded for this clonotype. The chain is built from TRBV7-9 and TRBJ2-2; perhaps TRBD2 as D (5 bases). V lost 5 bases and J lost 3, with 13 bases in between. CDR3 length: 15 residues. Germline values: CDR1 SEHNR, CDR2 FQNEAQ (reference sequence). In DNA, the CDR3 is TGTGCCAGCAGCCCCTTGAGCGGATACACCGGGGAGCTGTTTTTT. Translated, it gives CASSPLSGYTGELFF.

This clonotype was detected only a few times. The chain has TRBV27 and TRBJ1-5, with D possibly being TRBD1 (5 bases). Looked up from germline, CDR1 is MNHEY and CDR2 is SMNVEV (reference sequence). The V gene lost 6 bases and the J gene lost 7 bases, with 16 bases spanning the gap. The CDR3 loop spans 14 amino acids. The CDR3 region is CASSPWGGKQPQHF. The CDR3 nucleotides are TGTGCCAGCAGCCCCTGGGGGGGGAAACAGCCCCAGCATTTT.

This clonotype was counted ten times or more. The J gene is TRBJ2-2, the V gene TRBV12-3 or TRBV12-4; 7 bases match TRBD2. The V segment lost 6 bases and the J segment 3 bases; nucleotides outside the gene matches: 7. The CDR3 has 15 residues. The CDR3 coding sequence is TGTGCCAGCAGAATAGATCGGGAGGACACCGGGGAGCTGTTTTTT. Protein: CASRIDREDTGELFF.

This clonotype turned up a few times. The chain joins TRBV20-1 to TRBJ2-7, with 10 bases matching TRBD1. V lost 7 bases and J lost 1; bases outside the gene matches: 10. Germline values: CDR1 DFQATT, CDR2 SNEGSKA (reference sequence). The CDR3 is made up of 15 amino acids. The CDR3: CSGSDRGRGSYEQYF. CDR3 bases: TGCAGTGGGTCTGACAGGGGGCGCGGTTCCTACGAGCAGTACTTC.

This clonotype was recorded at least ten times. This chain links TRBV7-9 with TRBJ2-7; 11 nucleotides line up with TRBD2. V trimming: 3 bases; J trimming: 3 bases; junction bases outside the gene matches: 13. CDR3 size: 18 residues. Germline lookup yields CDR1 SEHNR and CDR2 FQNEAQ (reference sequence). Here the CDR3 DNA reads TGTGCCAGCAGCTTCCGCCTACCCAGACTAGCGGGAAGCTACGAGCAGTACTTC. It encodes CASSFRLPRLAGSYEQYF.

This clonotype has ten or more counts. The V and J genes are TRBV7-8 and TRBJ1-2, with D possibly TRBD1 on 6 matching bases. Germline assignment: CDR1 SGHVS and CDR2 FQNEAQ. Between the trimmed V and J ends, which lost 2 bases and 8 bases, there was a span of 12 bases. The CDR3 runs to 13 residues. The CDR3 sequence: CASSLRGGEGYTF. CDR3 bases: TGTGCCAGCAGCTTAAGGGGGGGAGAGGGCTACACCTTC.

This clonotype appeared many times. The CDR3 sequence: CASAGERDYNEQFF. Written as DNA, the CDR3 is TGTGCCAGCGCTGGGGAGCGGGATTACAATGAGCAGTTCTTC. V and J are TRBV7-9 and TRBJ2-1, with 7 bases aligning to TRBD2. The V gene's germline CDR1 is SEHNR and CDR2 FQNEAQ (reference sequence). The CDR3 is 14 residues long. Germline trimming cut 8 bases from V and 4 bases from J; bases unmatched to any gene: 8. The variable domain in full, completed from reference TRBV7-9 and TRBJ2-1, reads DTGVSQNPRHKITKRGQNVTFRCDPISEHNRLYWYRQTLGQGPEFLTYFQNEAQLEKSRLLSDRFSAERPKGSFSTLEIQRTEQGDSAMYLCASAGERDYNEQFFGPGTRLTVL.

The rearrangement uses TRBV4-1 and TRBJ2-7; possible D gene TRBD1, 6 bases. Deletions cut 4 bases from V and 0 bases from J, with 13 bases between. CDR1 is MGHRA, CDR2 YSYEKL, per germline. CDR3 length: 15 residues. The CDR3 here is CASSRGHSLSYEQYF. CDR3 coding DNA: TGCGCCAGCAGCCGGGGGCATAGTCTCTCCTACGAGCAGTACTTC.

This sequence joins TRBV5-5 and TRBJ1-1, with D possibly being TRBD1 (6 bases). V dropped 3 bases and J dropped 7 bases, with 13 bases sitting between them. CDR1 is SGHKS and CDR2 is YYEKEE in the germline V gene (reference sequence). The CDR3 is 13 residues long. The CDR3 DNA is TGTGCCAGCAGCTGGGCCACAGGGTTTGAAGCTTTCTTT. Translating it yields CASSWATGFEAFF.

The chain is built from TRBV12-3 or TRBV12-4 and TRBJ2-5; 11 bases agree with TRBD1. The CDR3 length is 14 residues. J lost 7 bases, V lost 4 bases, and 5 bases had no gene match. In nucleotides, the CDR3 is TGTGCCAGCAGTTCCGGACAGGGGGCGCGGACCCAGTACTTC. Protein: CASSSGQGARTQYF.

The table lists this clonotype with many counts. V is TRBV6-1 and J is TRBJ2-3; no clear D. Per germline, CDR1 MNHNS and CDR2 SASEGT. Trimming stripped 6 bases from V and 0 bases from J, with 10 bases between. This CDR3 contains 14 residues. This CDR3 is CASRDLTSTDTQYF. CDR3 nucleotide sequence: TGTGCCAGCAGGGATCTGACTAGCACAGATACGCAGTATTTT.

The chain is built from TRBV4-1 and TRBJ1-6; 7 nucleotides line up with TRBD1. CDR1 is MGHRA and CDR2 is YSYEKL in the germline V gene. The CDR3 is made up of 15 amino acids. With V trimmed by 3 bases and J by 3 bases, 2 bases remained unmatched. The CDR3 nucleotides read TGCGCCAGCAGCCAGGCAGGGGGCTATAATTCACCCCTCCACTTT. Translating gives CASSQAGGYNSPLHF.

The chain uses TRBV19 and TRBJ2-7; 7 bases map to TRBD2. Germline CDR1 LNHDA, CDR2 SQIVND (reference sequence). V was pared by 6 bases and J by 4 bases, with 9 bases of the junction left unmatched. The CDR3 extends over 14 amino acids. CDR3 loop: CASSSGIGGYEQYF. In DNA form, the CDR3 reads TGTGCCAGTAGCAGCGGGATCGGGGGATACGAGCAGTACTTC.

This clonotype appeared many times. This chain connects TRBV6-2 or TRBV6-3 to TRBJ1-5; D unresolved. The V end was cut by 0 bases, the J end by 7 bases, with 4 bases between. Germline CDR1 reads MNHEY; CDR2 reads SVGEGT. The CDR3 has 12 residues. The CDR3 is CASSYSPQPQHF. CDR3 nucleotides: TGTGCCAGCAGTTACTCGCCCCAGCCCCAGCATTTT.

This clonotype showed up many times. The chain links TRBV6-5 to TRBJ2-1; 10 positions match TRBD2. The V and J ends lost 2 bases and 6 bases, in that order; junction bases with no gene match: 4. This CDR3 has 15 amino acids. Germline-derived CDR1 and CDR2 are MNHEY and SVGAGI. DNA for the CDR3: TGTGCCAGCAGTTACGGTACTAGCGGGGCCAATGAGCAGTTCTTC. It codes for CASSYGTSGANEQFF.

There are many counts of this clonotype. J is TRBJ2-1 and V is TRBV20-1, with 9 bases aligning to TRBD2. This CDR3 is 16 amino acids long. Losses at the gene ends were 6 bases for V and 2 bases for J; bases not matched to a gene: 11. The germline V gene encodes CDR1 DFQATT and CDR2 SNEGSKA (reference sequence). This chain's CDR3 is CSALLLAGGPYNEQFF. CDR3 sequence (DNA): TGCAGTGCCCTCCTCCTGGCGGGAGGGCCCTACAATGAGCAGTTCTTC.

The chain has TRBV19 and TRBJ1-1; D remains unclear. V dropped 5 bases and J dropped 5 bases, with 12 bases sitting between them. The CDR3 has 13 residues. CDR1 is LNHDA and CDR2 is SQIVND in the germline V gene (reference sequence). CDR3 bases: TGTGCCAGTAGTGGGGTTGGGAGGACTGAAGCTTTCTTT. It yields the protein CASSGVGRTEAFF.

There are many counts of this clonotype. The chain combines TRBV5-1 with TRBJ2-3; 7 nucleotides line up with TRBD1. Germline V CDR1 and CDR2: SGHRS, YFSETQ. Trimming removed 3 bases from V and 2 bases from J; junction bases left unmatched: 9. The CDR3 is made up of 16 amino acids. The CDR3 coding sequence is TGCGCCAGCAGCTCCGGGACGGGACAGTACACAGATACGCAGTATTTT. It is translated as CASSSGTGQYTDTQYF.

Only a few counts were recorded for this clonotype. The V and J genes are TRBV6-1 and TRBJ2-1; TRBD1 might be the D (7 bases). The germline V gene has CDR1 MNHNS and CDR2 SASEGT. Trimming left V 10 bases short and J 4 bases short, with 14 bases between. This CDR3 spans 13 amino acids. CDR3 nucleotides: TGTGCCACCCAGGGGGGCCTGTACAATGAGCAGTTCTTC. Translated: CATQGGLYNEQFF.

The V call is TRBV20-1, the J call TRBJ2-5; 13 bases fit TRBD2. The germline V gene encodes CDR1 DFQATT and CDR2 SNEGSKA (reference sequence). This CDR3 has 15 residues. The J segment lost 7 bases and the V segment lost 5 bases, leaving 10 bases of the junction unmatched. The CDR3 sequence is CSAGPGLAGRGTQYF. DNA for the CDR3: TGCAGTGCTGGCCCGGGACTAGCGGGAAGGGGGACCCAGTACTTC.

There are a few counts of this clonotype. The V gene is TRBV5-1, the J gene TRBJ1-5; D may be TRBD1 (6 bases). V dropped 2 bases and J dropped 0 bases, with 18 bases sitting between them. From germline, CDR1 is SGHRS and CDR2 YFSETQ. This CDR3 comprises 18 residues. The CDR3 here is CASSFLGHDSNSNQPQHF. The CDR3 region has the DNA TGCGCCAGCAGCTTCCTGGGACACGATTCGAATAGCAATCAGCCCCAGCATTTT. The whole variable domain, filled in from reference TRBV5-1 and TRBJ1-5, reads KAGVTQTPRYLIKTRGQQVTLSCSPISGHRSVSWYQQTPGQGLQFLFEYFSETQRNKGNFPGRFSGRQFSNSRSEMNVSTLELGDSALYLCASSFLGHDSNSNQPQHFGDGTRLSIL.